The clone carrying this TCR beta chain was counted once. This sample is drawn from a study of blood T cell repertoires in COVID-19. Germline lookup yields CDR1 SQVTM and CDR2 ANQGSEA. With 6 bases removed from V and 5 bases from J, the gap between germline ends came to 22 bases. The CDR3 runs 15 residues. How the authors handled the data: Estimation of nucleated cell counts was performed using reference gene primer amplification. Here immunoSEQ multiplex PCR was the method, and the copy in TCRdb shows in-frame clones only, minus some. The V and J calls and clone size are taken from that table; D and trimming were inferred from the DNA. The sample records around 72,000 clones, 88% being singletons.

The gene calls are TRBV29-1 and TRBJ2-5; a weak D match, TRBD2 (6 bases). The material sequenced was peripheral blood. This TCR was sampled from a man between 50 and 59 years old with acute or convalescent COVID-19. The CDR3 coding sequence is TGCAGCGTCGCCCGCGGCGGGGCAGGTGGGGAGACCCAGTACTTC. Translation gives CSVARGGAGGETQYF.